These 21 T cell receptor beta chains originate from one sample sequenced in a study of shared clonotypes between healthy human individuals. The assay was immunoSEQ multiplex PCR, and TCRdb's table has in-frame clones only and misses some. The table lists just under 95,000 clones, 68% of them singletons. Sequencing was done on a sample of memory CD8+ T cells sorted from blood. The subset is: CD45RO+ cells pooled with CCR7-negative TemRA cells. These TCRs come from a man under 40 in good health.

The gene calls are TRBV19 and TRBJ2-7; D gene uncertain. This CDR3 spans 15 amino acids. Per germline, CDR1 LNHDA and CDR2 SQIVND (reference sequence). The ends were cut back, 0 bases at V and 0 bases at J, with 9 bases in the middle. The CDR3 DNA follows: TGTGCCAGTAGTATAGACGGCGGAGACTCCTACGAGCAGTACTTC. Encoded protein: CASSIDGGDSYEQYF. The full variable domain, completed using reference TRBV19 and TRBJ2-7, is DGGITQSPKYLFRKEGQNVTLSCEQNLNHDAMYWYRQDPGQGLRLIYYSQIVNDFQKGDIAEGYSVSREKKESFPLTVTSAQKNPTAFYLCASSIDGGDSYEQYFGPGTRLTVT.

The chain uses TRBV18 and TRBJ2-7, with TRBD2 matching over 7 bases. V lost 8 bases to trimming and J lost 5 bases; unmatched junction nucleotides: 12. There are 14 residues in the CDR3. The germline CDR1 and CDR2 sequences are KGHSH and LQKENI. The CDR3 DNA follows: TGTGCCAGCCTCAGACAGTCTCGGGAGGACGAGCAGTACTTC. It is translated as CASLRQSREDEQYF.

This chain connects TRBV25-1 to TRBJ1-2; D gene unclear. The CDR3 extends over 12 amino acids. Germline-derived CDR1 and CDR2 are MGHDK and SYGVNS. Deletions cut 8 bases from V and 5 bases from J, with 12 bases between. This CDR3 reads CASRAAVYGYTF. The CDR3 bases are TGTGCCAGCCGAGCCGCAGTTTATGGCTACACCTTC.

This clone was found a few times. The genes are TRBV13 and TRBJ1-1; D might be TRBD1 (5 bases). This CDR3 comprises 14 residues. Germline CDR1 and CDR2: PRHDT and FYEKMQ (reference sequence). Trimming removed 5 bases at V and 6 bases at J, with 16 bases between. CDR3 sequence reads: CASSAVPRGAEAFF. The CDR3 nucleotides are TGTGCCAGCAGCGCCGTCCCTCGAGGGGCTGAAGCTTTCTTT.

This clone occurred a few times. The chain couples TRBV28 to TRBJ2-1; D is unresolved. The CDR3 has 12 amino acids. The germline V gene has CDR1 MDHEN and CDR2 SYDVKM. V lost 5 bases and J 9 bases, leaving 11 bases between the germline ends. The CDR3: CASSPQTREQFF. The DNA for the CDR3 is TGTGCCAGCAGTCCACAGACCCGTGAGCAGTTCTTC.

This clone is a singleton in its sample. The chain's CDR3 is CSASGYEQYF. The CDR3 DNA reads TGCAGTGCTAGTGGTTACGAGCAGTACTTC. This sequence joins TRBV20-1 and TRBJ2-7; D is unresolved. This CDR3 is 10 amino acids long. Trimming stripped 3 bases from V and 4 bases from J, with 4 bases between. CDR1 is DFQATT and CDR2 is SNEGSKA in the germline V gene (reference sequence).

This clone was detected only a few times. The chain has TRBV4-3 and TRBJ1-3, with unresolved D. V was shortened by 2 bases and J by 4 bases, with 15 bases between the two germline ends. Per germline, CDR1 LGHNA and CDR2 YSLEER. There are 16 residues in the CDR3. The chain's CDR3 is CASSQSPGVEGNTIYF. CDR3 DNA sequence: TGCGCCAGCAGCCAAAGTCCCGGGGTCGAGGGAAACACCATATATTTT.

CDR3 coding DNA: TGCGCCAGCAGTGAGTCCGATTACATTCAGTACTTC. Translated, it gives CASSESDYIQYF. The chain is built from TRBV10-2 and TRBJ2-4; D not certain. The CDR3 is 12 residues long. The germline V gene encodes CDR1 WSHSY and CDR2 SAAADI. Trimming took off 0 bases at V and 8 bases at J, with 5 bases between the two ends.

In its sample, this clone was seen once. V and J are TRBV25-1 and TRBJ2-7; TRBD1 aligns across 7 bases. Trimming cost V 5 bases and J 1 base; bases outside gene matches: 5. The germline V gene encodes CDR1 MGHDK and CDR2 SYGVNS. CDR3 length: 14 amino acids. CDR3 amino acids: CASSQTGYSYEQYF. The CDR3 coding sequence is TGTGCCAGCAGTCAGACAGGGTATTCCTACGAGCAGTACTTC.

This chain's CDR3 is CASSLAGPYNEQFF. CDR3 DNA sequence: TGTGCCAGCAGTTTAGCGGGACCCTACAATGAGCAGTTCTTC. The chain links TRBV27 to TRBJ2-1; D is perhaps TRBD2 (6 bases). Germline V CDR1 and CDR2: MNHEY, SMNVEV (reference sequence). The ends were cut back, 2 bases at V and 2 bases at J, with 7 bases in the middle. This CDR3 comprises 14 residues.

This sequence joins TRBV27 and TRBJ2-7; D remains unclear. Germline loops: CDR1 MNHEY, CDR2 SMNVEV (reference sequence). V was trimmed by 3 bases and J by 5 bases, leaving 14 bases between them. The CDR3 consists of 14 residues. The chain's CDR3 is CASSFFMGRDEQYF. The CDR3 DNA sequence: TGTGCCAGCAGTTTTTTCATGGGTAGAGACGAGCAGTACTTC.

The CDR3 DNA reads as TGCGCCAGCAGCCCCTTGGCAACAGGAACTGAAGCTTTCTTT. Its protein product is CASSPLATGTEAFF. This sequence joins TRBV5-1 and TRBJ1-1, with D possibly TRBD1 on 5 matching bases. The CDR3 is 14 amino acids. V lost 4 bases, J lost 5 bases, and 15 bases lay in between. The germline CDR1 and CDR2 sequences are SGHRS and YFSETQ.

This chain joins TRBV6-5 and TRBJ1-2; D not resolved. Looked up from germline, CDR1 is MNHEY and CDR2 is SVGAGI. This CDR3 has 12 amino acids. V gave up 8 bases and J gave up 3 bases, with 10 bases separating them. The CDR3 DNA follows: TGTGCCAGCCAAACGGGCGACTATGGCTACACCTTC. It yields the protein CASQTGDYGYTF.

This clone was counted a single time. The CDR3 bases are TGTGCCAGCAGCCAAGTGAGAGGACAAGGGGACTATGGCTACACCTTC. This sequence encodes CASSQVRGQGDYGYTF. The gene calls are TRBV11-2 and TRBJ1-2; the D gene is possibly TRBD1 (5 bases). Germline CDR1 SGHAT, CDR2 FQNNGV. V lost 5 bases, J lost 3 bases, and 19 bases lay in between. The CDR3 totals 16 residues. The full variable domain, completed using reference TRBV11-2 and TRBJ1-2, is EAGVAQSPRYKIIEKRQSVAFWCNPISGHATLYWYQQILGQGPKLLIQFQNNGVVDDSQLPKDRFSAERLKGVDSTLKIQPAKLEDSAVYLCASSQVRGQGDYGYTFGSGTRLTVV.

This clone showed up just a few times. J is TRBJ2-7 and V is TRBV4-1; the D is unclear. The V and J ends lost 0 bases and 7 bases respectively, with 7 bases between them. The CDR3 is 12 residues long. Germline CDR1 and CDR2: MGHRA and YSYEKL. This CDR3 reads CASSQDGPEQYF. In DNA, the CDR3 is TGCGCCAGCAGCCAAGACGGGCCGGAGCAGTACTTC.

A few counts support this clone. V gene TRBV5-1 combines with J gene TRBJ1-2, with D maybe TRBD1 (6 bases). Germline V CDR1 and CDR2: SGHRS, YFSETQ. The CDR3 is 14 amino acids. Trimming removed 5 bases at V and 5 bases at J, with 16 bases between. CDR3 sequence: CASSLQGLGYGYTF. CDR3 DNA: TGCGCCAGCAGTCTTCAGGGGTTGGGGTATGGCTACACCTTC. Full variable domain (missing parts from reference TRBV5-1 and TRBJ1-2): KAGVTQTPRYLIKTRGQQVTLSCSPISGHRSVSWYQQTPGQGLQFLFEYFSETQRNKGNFPGRFSGRQFSNSRSEMNVSTLELGDSALYLCASSLQGLGYGYTFGSGTRLTVV.

The chain carries TRBV6-1 and TRBJ2-1, with D perhaps TRBD1 (5 bases). V lost 2 bases and J lost 1, with 9 bases in between. The germline V gene has CDR1 MNHNS and CDR2 SASEGT. The CDR3 contains 15 residues. The CDR3 here is CASSEKAGSYNEQFF. The CDR3 DNA reads as TGTGCCAGCAGTGAAAAGGCAGGGTCCTACAATGAGCAGTTCTTC.

The chain carries TRBV28 and TRBJ2-6; TRBD1 is a possible D gene (6 bases). This CDR3 region has 17 residues. CDR1 MDHEN and CDR2 SYDVKM come from the germline V gene. Trimming cost V 4 bases and J 1 base, with 14 bases left between them. The DNA for the CDR3 is TGTGCCAGCAGTTCACGGAACAGGGCGTCTGGGGCCAACGTCCTGACTTTC. The encoded protein is CASSSRNRASGANVLTF.

The CDR3 region is CASSSGPTSGSANNEQFF. CDR3 sequence (DNA): TGTGCCAGCAGTTCCGGCCCGACTAGCGGGAGTGCCAACAATGAGCAGTTCTTC. The chain uses TRBV27 and TRBJ2-1; 12 bases match TRBD2. Germline V gene lookup returns CDR1 MNHEY and CDR2 SMNVEV (reference sequence). Trimming cost V 4 bases and J 5 bases; bases outside gene matches: 12. The CDR3 sequence is 18 residues long.

This chain links TRBV4-2 with TRBJ2-7, with 11 bases matching TRBD1. The CDR3 runs 16 residues. Germline CDR1 LGHNA, CDR2 YNFKEQ. The V and J ends lost 0 bases and 5 bases, in that order; junction bases with no gene match: 6. The CDR3 is CASSQEAGQGVDEQYF. CDR3 DNA sequence: TGTGCCAGCAGCCAAGAGGCGGGACAGGGGGTTGACGAGCAGTACTTC.

This clone showed up just once. The gene calls are TRBV2 and TRBJ1-2, with TRBD1 matching 8 bases. CDR1 and CDR2 (germline): SNHLY, FYNNEI. This CDR3 has 18 amino acids. Trimming at V came to 2 bases and at J to 2 bases, leaving 13 bases not matched to a gene. This chain's CDR3 is CASSESYFRTGLNYGYTF. CDR3 sequence (DNA): TGTGCCAGCAGTGAAAGTTATTTCCGGACAGGGCTCAACTATGGCTACACCTTC. Full variable domain (missing parts from reference TRBV2 and TRBJ1-2): EPEVTQTPSHQVTQMGQEVILRCVPISNHLYFYWYRQILGQKVEFLVSFYNNEISEKSEIFDDQFSVERPDGSNFTLKIRSTKLEDSAMYFCASSESYFRTGLNYGYTFGSGTRLTVV.